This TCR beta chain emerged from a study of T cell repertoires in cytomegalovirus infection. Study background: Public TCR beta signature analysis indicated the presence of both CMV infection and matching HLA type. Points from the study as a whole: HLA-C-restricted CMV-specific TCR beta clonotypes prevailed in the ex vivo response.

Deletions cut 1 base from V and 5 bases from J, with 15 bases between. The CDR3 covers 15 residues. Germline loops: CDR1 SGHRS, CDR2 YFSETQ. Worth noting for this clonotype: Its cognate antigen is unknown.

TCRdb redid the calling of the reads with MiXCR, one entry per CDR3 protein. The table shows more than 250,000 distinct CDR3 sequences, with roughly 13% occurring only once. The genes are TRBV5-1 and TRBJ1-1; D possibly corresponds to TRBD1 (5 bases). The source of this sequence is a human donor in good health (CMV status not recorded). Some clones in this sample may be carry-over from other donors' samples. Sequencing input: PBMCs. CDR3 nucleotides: TGCGCCAGCAGCTTGAGGGGCGGAGGAGGGACTGAAGCTTTCTTT. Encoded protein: CASSLRGGGGTEAFF.